This T cell receptor (beta chain) was profiled in a study of CD8 T cells in ankylosing spondylitis. This clonotype came up a few times. One entry per CDR3 protein results from TCRdb running MiXCR on the 5' RACE reads. The sample shows approximately 43,000 distinct CDR3 sequences, just under 4% of them seen only once. Sample: blood, either unsorted or a sorted T cell fraction (not recorded which). This sequence was found in a female donor with ankylosing spondylitis or in good health (not recorded which).

The CDR3 spells CASSVGTGGATDTQYF. The CDR3 bases are TGTGCCAGCAGCGTAGGCACCGGGGGGGCAACAGATACGCAGTATTTT. The rearrangement uses TRBV9 and TRBJ2-3, with 8 bases identical to TRBD2. The CDR3 spans 16 residues. Per germline, CDR1 SGDLS and CDR2 YYNGEE. V lost 0 bases, J lost 3 bases, and 6 bases stayed unmatched.